This T cell receptor (beta chain) comes out of a study of beta chain features in type 1 diabetes. Every isolated RNA sample was fully reverse transcribed, so sequencing captured expressed TCRB transcripts. The repertoire was sequenced with immunoSEQ multiplex PCR; TCRdb's copy has only in-frame clones and lacks some. The sample holds some 100,000 clones, 30% to 40% seen once. Findings of the study overall: Since sequencing was performed on cDNA, cells with high TCR expression could be over-represented. When VDJ junctions were examined, type 1 diabetes patients showed fewer insertions and more deletions.

V lost 3 bases and J 4 bases, leaving 8 bases between the germline ends. In germline, CDR1 is MNHEY, CDR2 SMNVEV (reference sequence). CDR3 length: 13 amino acids. This clone was picked up a small number of times. Its antigen remains unknown. The chain combines TRBV27 with TRBJ2-3, with D uncertain. This TCR came from a woman aged 18-29 years in good health. Sequenced input: stem cell memory CD4+ T cells from blood. The CDR3 sequence: CASSFFWPDTQYF. The CDR3 DNA is TGTGCCAGCAGTTTCTTCTGGCCAGATACGCAGTATTTT.